Below are 21 T cell receptor beta chains sequenced from a single sample in a study of CD8 T cells in Susac syndrome. It was with random hexamers that roughly 0.5 to 1 ug RNA was reverse transcribed. TCRdb processed the immunoSEQ multiplex PCR reads anew with MiXCR; each CDR3 protein has one entry. The data show around 140,000 distinct CDR3 sequences, over 75% seen once. The specimen was CD8+ T cells from PBMCs. Receptor source: a human donor with multiple sclerosis.

This clonotype was seen a handful of times. The chain carries TRBV2 and TRBJ2-1; tentative D call: TRBD2 (5 bases). This CDR3 contains 14 residues. V lost 4 bases to trimming and J lost 0 bases, with 7 bases between them. CDR1 and CDR2 from the germline V gene are SNHLY and FYNNEI. This CDR3 reads CASSGGSSYNEQFF. The CDR3 bases are TGTGCCAGCAGTGGTGGGAGCTCCTACAATGAGCAGTTCTTC.

The chain carries TRBV30 and TRBJ1-2; possible D gene TRBD1, 5 bases. Germline V gene lookup returns CDR1 GTSNPN and CDR2 SVGIG (reference sequence). CDR3 length: 10 residues. V lost 2 bases and J lost 8, with 6 bases in between. CDR3 protein: CAWSRGGYTF. Written as DNA, the CDR3 is TGTGCCTGGAGTCGGGGGGGCTACACCTTC.

The chain recombines TRBV4-3 with TRBJ2-3, with 10 bases fitting TRBD2. The germline CDR1 and CDR2 sequences are LGHNA and YSLEER. The CDR3 is 17 amino acids. Losses at the gene ends were 3 bases for V and 2 bases for J; bases not matched to a gene: 8. The CDR3 loop reads CASSQGDLAGATDTQYF. The CDR3 DNA reads as TGCGCCAGCAGCCAGGGGGATCTAGCGGGAGCCACAGATACGCAGTATTTT.

The chain is built from TRBV12-3 or TRBV12-4 and TRBJ1-2; tentative D call: TRBD1 (6 bases). CDR3 length: 11 residues. Trimming removed 2 bases from V and 10 bases from J, with 8 bases in between. The chain's CDR3 is CASSLTGSYTF. The CDR3, as DNA: TGTGCCAGCAGTTTAACAGGGTCCTACACCTTC.

The V gene is TRBV7-9, the J gene TRBJ1-1; D possibly corresponds to TRBD1 (5 bases). CDR1 is SEHNR and CDR2 is FQNEAQ in the germline V gene (reference sequence). The CDR3 totals 16 residues. With 1 base removed from V and 5 bases from J, the gap between germline ends came to 17 bases. Written as DNA, the CDR3 is TGTGCCAGCAGCTTAGAACAACTGGGGCTCGATACTGAAGCTTTCTTT. Translating gives CASSLEQLGLDTEAFF.

V is TRBV28 and J is TRBJ1-1; D is uncertain. The CDR3 runs to 14 residues. The germline V gene encodes CDR1 MDHEN and CDR2 SYDVKM. V lost 6 bases, J lost 4 bases, and 15 bases lay in between. CDR3 amino acids: CASSQLQWSTEAFF. The CDR3 nucleotides read TGTGCCAGCAGCCAACTTCAGTGGTCCACTGAAGCTTTCTTT.

The chain couples TRBV18 to TRBJ2-7; D is possibly TRBD2 (5 bases). CDR1 and CDR2 (germline): KGHSH, LQKENI. Trimming left V 0 bases short and J 4 bases short, with 10 bases between. The CDR3 runs to 14 residues. The CDR3 DNA sequence: TGTGCCAGCTCACCACCGGGCCGGGAATACGAGCAGTACGTC. Translated, it gives CASSPPGREYEQYV.

The chain employs TRBV27 and TRBJ1-1; a weak D match, TRBD1 (6 bases). The germline CDR1 and CDR2 sequences are MNHEY and SMNVEV (reference sequence). CDR3 size: 14 residues. Trimming stripped 2 bases from V and 4 bases from J, with 11 bases between. The CDR3 DNA reads TGTGCCAGCAGTTTAACAGGGACGGGCACTGAAGCTTTCTTT. This gives the protein CASSLTGTGTEAFF.

This clonotype was found a few times. V usage is TRBV6-2 or TRBV6-3 and J usage is TRBJ2-1; no reliable D call. The CDR3 loop spans 16 amino acids. Germline V CDR1 and CDR2: MNHEY, SVGEGT. V gave up 2 bases and J gave up 0 bases, with 11 bases separating them. The CDR3 loop is CASSYSLASSYNEQFF. CDR3 coding DNA: TGTGCCAGCAGTTACAGTTTGGCTAGCTCCTACAATGAGCAGTTCTTC.

V usage is TRBV6-2 or TRBV6-3 and J usage is TRBJ1-1; no reliable D call. V was trimmed by 2 bases and J by 4 bases, leaving 8 bases between them. CDR1 is MNHEY and CDR2 is SVGEGT in the germline V gene. The CDR3 consists of 13 residues. The CDR3 protein is CASSYSWGTEAFF. The CDR3 coding sequence is TGTGCCAGCAGTTACAGCTGGGGCACTGAAGCTTTCTTT.

The sample holds one count of this clonotype. The chain employs TRBV30 and TRBJ1-6, with D unresolved. Germline V gene sequence: CDR1 GTSNPN, CDR2 SVGIG (reference sequence). This CDR3 spans 12 amino acids. V was trimmed by 2 bases and J by 3 bases, leaving 2 bases between them. The CDR3 region is CAWSYYNSPLHF. The DNA for the CDR3 is TGTGCCTGGAGTTACTATAATTCACCCCTCCACTTT. Variable domain in full (rest from reference TRBV30 and TRBJ1-6): SQTIHQWPATLVQPVGSPLSLECTVEGTSNPNLYWYRQAAGRGLQLLFYSVGIGQISSEVPQNLSASRPQDRQFILSSKKLLLSDSGFYLCAWSYYNSPLHFGNGTRLTVT.

The V gene is TRBV27, the J gene TRBJ1-1; no firm D call. This CDR3 comprises 14 residues. The V gene lost 3 bases and the J gene lost 4 bases, with 12 bases spanning the gap. Germline V gives CDR1 MNHEY, CDR2 SMNVEV (reference sequence). CDR3 coding DNA: TGTGCCAGCAGTTTGAGGGCGGGTGCCACTGAAGCTTTCTTT. Translation: CASSLRAGATEAFF.

This clonotype was picked up one time. The rearrangement links TRBV2 to TRBJ2-7; the D call may be TRBD1 or TRBD2 (5 bases each). V was cut by 3 bases and J by 2 bases, with 11 bases left in between. CDR3 length: 14 amino acids. Germline V gene data show CDR1 as SNHLY and CDR2 as FYNNEI. DNA of the CDR3: TGTGCCAGCAGTGAGGGACGGGAAACCTACGAGCAGTACGTC. Translating it yields CASSEGRETYEQYV.

This clonotype occurred a few times. The chain carries TRBV20-1 and TRBJ1-3; D is perhaps TRBD1 (5 bases). Germline CDR1 and CDR2: DFQATT and SNEGSKA (reference sequence). The CDR3 runs to 15 residues. V gave up 4 bases and J gave up 3 bases, with 16 bases separating them. CDR3 sequence reads: CSAIPSGVSGNTIYF. The CDR3 coding sequence is TGCAGTGCTATACCTTCGGGGGTTAGTGGAAACACCATATATTTT.

The chain couples TRBV5-1 to TRBJ2-1; TRBD1 matches at 8 bases. Germline CDR1 and CDR2: SGHRS and YFSETQ. Trimming at V came to 2 bases and at J to 6 bases, leaving 13 bases not matched to a gene. The length of the CDR3 is 17 residues. This CDR3 reads CASSFLVSDRDINEQFF. The CDR3 DNA sequence: TGCGCCAGCAGCTTCTTAGTGTCGGACAGGGATATCAATGAGCAGTTCTTC.

The chain employs TRBV20-1 and TRBJ2-7; possible D gene TRBD1, 5 bases. There are 13 residues in the CDR3. Per germline, CDR1 DFQATT and CDR2 SNEGSKA (reference sequence). With 3 bases removed from V and 3 bases from J, the gap between germline ends came to 12 bases. The CDR3 spells CSASWGRGYEQYF. The CDR3 bases are TGCAGTGCTAGCTGGGGAAGGGGCTACGAGCAGTACTTC.

This chain connects TRBV4-1 to TRBJ2-1; D might be TRBD2 (6 bases). V gave up 5 bases and J gave up 9 bases, with 17 bases separating them. The length of the CDR3 is 14 residues. CDR1 is MGHRA and CDR2 is YSYEKL in the germline V gene. The CDR3 bases are TGCGCCAGCAGCTTAACTGCCCCGGGAGTTGAGCAGTTCTTC. Its protein product is CASSLTAPGVEQFF.

CDR3 in amino acids: CASSPDRANYGYTF. CDR3 nucleotide sequence: TGTGCCAGCAGTCCGGACAGAGCTAACTATGGCTACACCTTC. The V gene is TRBV12-3 or TRBV12-4, the J gene TRBJ1-2; the D gene is possibly TRBD1 (6 bases). The CDR3 length is 14 residues. V lost 5 bases, J lost 0 bases, and 10 bases lay in between.

The rearrangement uses TRBV24-1 and TRBJ2-1; the D gene is possibly TRBD1 (6 bases). Per germline, CDR1 KGHDR and CDR2 SFDVKD. The CDR3 sequence is 15 residues long. Trimming took off 4 bases at V and 0 bases at J, with 9 bases between the two ends. The CDR3 sequence: CATSEPDSSYNEQFF. CDR3 in DNA: TGTGCCACCAGTGAACCGGACAGCTCCTACAATGAGCAGTTCTTC.

The J gene is TRBJ2-5, the V gene TRBV3-1, with TRBD2 matching 9 bases. Germline CDR1 reads LGHDT; CDR2 reads YNNKEL (reference sequence). The CDR3 is 17 residues long. With V trimmed by 5 bases and J by 3 bases, 13 bases remained unmatched. Here the CDR3 reads CASSTNTGTSLEETQYF. The CDR3 bases are TGTGCCAGCAGCACTAATACCGGGACTAGCCTTGAAGAGACCCAGTACTTC.

This chain joins TRBV7-2 and TRBJ2-1; TRBD2 matches 9 bases. Germline values: CDR1 SGHTA, CDR2 FQGNSA. This CDR3 spans 13 amino acids. V shed 1 base, J shed 10 bases, and the junction held 2 bases outside the gene matches. The CDR3 loop reads CASSLVTSGEQFF. The CDR3 nucleotides are TGTGCCAGCAGCTTAGTGACTAGCGGCGAGCAGTTCTTC.